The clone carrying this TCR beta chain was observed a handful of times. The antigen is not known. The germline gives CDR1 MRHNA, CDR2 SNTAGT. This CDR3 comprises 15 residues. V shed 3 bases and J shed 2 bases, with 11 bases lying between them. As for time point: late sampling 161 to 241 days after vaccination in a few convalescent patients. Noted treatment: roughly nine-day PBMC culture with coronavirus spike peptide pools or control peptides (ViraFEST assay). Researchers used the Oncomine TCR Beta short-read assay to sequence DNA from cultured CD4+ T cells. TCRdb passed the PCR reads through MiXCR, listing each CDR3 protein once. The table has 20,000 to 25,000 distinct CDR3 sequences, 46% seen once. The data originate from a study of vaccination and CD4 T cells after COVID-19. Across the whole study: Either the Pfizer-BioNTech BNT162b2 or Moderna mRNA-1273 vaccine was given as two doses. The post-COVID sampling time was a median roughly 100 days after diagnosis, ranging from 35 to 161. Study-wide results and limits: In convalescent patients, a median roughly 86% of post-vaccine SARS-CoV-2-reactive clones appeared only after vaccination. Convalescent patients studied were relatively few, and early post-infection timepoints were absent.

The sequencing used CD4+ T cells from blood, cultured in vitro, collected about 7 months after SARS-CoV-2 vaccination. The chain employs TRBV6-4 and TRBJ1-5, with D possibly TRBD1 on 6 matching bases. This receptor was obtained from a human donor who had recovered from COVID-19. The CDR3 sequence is CASSEQGGGNQPQHF. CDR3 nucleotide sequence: TGTGCCAGCAGTGAACAGGGCGGGGGCAATCAGCCCCAGCATTTT.